The sequence of this T cell receptor beta chain was determined in a study of blood T cells in healthy people across ages. Through a sample-barcoded 5' primer and a J-beta primer mix, a second PCR was run for about 7 to 12 cycles. A template-switch adaptor with 12 random nucleotides tagged each cDNA molecule. TCRdb re-called the 5' RACE reads through MiXCR, storing one row per CDR3 protein. The table lists hundreds of thousands of distinct CDR3 sequences, around two fifths of them singletons. Study-level points and caveats: In these data, TCR beta diversity tracked strongly with naive T cell percentage. Relative to aged donors, long-lived donors carried more naive CD4+ cells and displayed higher diversity.

The CDR3 spans 16 residues. Germline V CDR1 and CDR2: SGHAT, FQNNGV. Trimming removed 1 base at V and 2 bases at J, with 14 bases between. To note about this clonotype: The antigen remains undetermined.

The chain is built from TRBV11-2 and TRBJ2-5; D may be TRBD2 (6 bases). Sequencing was performed on blood. This sequence was found in a man older than 75 in good health. The CDR3 is CASSLGSVAEQETQYF. CDR3 in DNA: TGTGCCAGCAGCTTAGGATCGGTAGCGGAACAAGAGACCCAGTACTTC.